Shown below are 3 T cell receptor beta chains from a single sample sequenced in a study of CD8+CD57+ T cells in acquired aplastic anemia. The TCR beta profiling, which covered VDJ combination and CDR3 sequence, was carried out using genomic DNA as the template. TCRdb re-called the reads with MiXCR, one entry per CDR3 protein. The profile shows about 130,000 distinct CDR3 sequences, over 45% of them singletons. Sequencing was carried out using sorted CD4+, CD8+, or CD8+CD57+ T cells (not recorded which) from PBMCs. Receptors were obtained from a human donor in good health, serving as a control.

The CDR3 sequence: CASSLGTSGRAYNEQFF. CDR3 sequence (DNA): TGCGCCAGCAGCCTTGGGACTAGCGGGAGGGCATACAATGAGCAGTTCTTC. The chain links TRBV4-1 to TRBJ2-1; 16 bases match TRBD2. Per germline, CDR1 MGHRA and CDR2 YSYEKL. The J segment lost 4 bases and the V segment lost 4 bases, leaving 4 bases of the junction unmatched. This CDR3 region has 17 residues.

V gene TRBV11-1 combines with J gene TRBJ2-3, with 8 positions matching TRBD2. CDR1 and CDR2 (germline): SGHAT, FQDESV (reference sequence). Trimming took 0 bases from V and 0 from J; bases not matched to a gene: 11. The CDR3 has 19 residues. This chain's CDR3 is CASSLAASGGTHSTDTQYF. CDR3 sequence (DNA): TGTGCCAGCAGCTTAGCAGCCAGCGGGGGAACTCATAGCACAGATACGCAGTATTTT.

The sample holds one count of this clonotype. This sequence joins TRBV29-1 and TRBJ2-5; the match to TRBD2 covers 15 bases. Germline V gene lookup returns CDR1 SQVTM and CDR2 ANQGSEA. The CDR3 contains 17 residues. J lost 4 bases, V lost 6 bases, and 12 bases had no gene match. The CDR3 spells CSVAGTSGGRVGETQYF. The CDR3 coding sequence is TGCAGCGTAGCTGGGACTAGCGGGGGGAGAGTGGGAGAGACCCAGTACTTC.